The entry that follows covers one T cell receptor (beta chain) sequence. The CDR3 spans 13 residues. Trimming removed 6 bases from V and 6 bases from J, with 13 bases in between. Looked up from germline, CDR1 is MNHEY and CDR2 is SMNVEV (reference sequence). The entry originates in a study of control samples from healthy donors and cancer patients. Assay used: immunoSEQ multiplex PCR; TCRdb lists only in-frame clones, some missing. This table holds roughly 130,000 clones, approximately 92% found once. This chain uses TRBV27 with TRBJ2-3; D uncertain. The sequencing sample was made of blood. This clonotype originated in a man aged 18 to 30 in good health. The CDR3 loop is CASSPHLMDTQYF. In DNA, the CDR3 is TGTGCCAGCAGCCCACACCTTATGGATACGCAGTATTTT.